A single sample gave rise to the 4 T cell receptor beta chains below, sequenced in a study of shared clonotypes between healthy human individuals. Generated by immunoSEQ multiplex PCR, the TCRdb table keeps only in-frame clones and is missing some. The sample holds 2 million to 2.5 million clones; over 85% are singletons and the top ten take 0.36%. The sample was naive CD4+ T cells from PBMCs. Subset specified: CD45RA+ positively selected. The receptors stem from a man aged 18 to 30 in good health. Some clones in this sample may be carry-over from other donors' samples.

V usage is TRBV27 and J usage is TRBJ2-7, with 11 bases aligning to TRBD1. Germline loops: CDR1 MNHEY, CDR2 SMNVEV (reference sequence). The CDR3 loop spans 16 amino acids. V trimming: 5 bases; J trimming: 7 bases; junction bases outside the gene matches: 13. The CDR3 DNA sequence: TGTGCCAGCAGTATCTACCGTCGGGACAGGGGGTGGGAGCAGTACTTC. It encodes CASSIYRRDRGWEQYF.

The chain combines TRBV25-1 with TRBJ1-1; unclear D gene. The CDR3 is 13 amino acids. Trimming stripped 5 bases from V and 5 bases from J, with 12 bases between. Germline loops: CDR1 MGHDK, CDR2 SYGVNS. This CDR3 reads CASSLAGGTEAFF. Written as DNA, the CDR3 is TGTGCCAGCAGTCTGGCGGGAGGTACTGAAGCTTTCTTT.

The rearrangement uses TRBV27 and TRBJ1-5; D is ambiguous. The V end lost 5 bases, the J end lost 2 bases, and 16 bases lay between the germline ends. The CDR3 loop spans 16 amino acids. The germline V gene encodes CDR1 MNHEY and CDR2 SMNVEV (reference sequence). CDR3 sequence: CASSPIAPRGNQPQHF. The CDR3 coding sequence is TGTGCCAGCAGTCCCATTGCCCCTCGGGGCAATCAGCCCCAGCATTTT.

The rearrangement uses TRBV7-2 and TRBJ2-7; perhaps D is TRBD1 or TRBD2 (5 bases each). This CDR3 is built from 14 residues. CDR1 is SGHTA and CDR2 is FQGNSA in the germline V gene. V was trimmed by 2 bases and J by 3 bases, leaving 11 bases between them. CDR3 sequence: CASSLSWGFYEQYF. In DNA form, the CDR3 reads TGTGCCAGCAGCTTATCCTGGGGGTTCTACGAGCAGTACTTC.